This TCR beta chain was observed in a study of regulatory T cells in long-lasting Graves disease. The CDR3 length is 11 residues. Trimming took off 8 bases at V and 8 bases at J, with 10 bases between the two ends. Germline CDR1 is SNHLY and CDR2 is FYNNEI. The time point is: newly diagnosed GD, antithyroid drugs for less than 3 months. PBMC-derived RNA was used for the TCR library. Through Arm-PCR of CDR3 regions and iRepertoire HTBI primers, TCR beta libraries were built. In the original workflow: Samples revealed around 56 TRBV and 14 TRBJ segments. TCRdb called the multiplex PCR reads again in MiXCR, with one record for every CDR3 protein. These V and J calls are TCRdb output, not the study's own analysis. Of about 620,000 distinct CDR3 sequences listed, roughly 15% are singletons. There are many counts of this clonotype. This sample was also put to use in a study of T cells in Graves' hyperthyroidism and ophthalmopathy.

V and J are TRBV2 and TRBJ2-1; no firm D call. The sequence derives from a woman in her twenties or thirties with Graves disease. This sample comprised peripheral blood mononuclear cells (PBMCs), obtained at new diagnosis, from a patient treated with antithyroid drugs. The CDR3 nucleotides are TGTGCCAGCGAGGTTGTCCATGAGCAGTTCTTC. Its protein is CASEVVHEQFF.